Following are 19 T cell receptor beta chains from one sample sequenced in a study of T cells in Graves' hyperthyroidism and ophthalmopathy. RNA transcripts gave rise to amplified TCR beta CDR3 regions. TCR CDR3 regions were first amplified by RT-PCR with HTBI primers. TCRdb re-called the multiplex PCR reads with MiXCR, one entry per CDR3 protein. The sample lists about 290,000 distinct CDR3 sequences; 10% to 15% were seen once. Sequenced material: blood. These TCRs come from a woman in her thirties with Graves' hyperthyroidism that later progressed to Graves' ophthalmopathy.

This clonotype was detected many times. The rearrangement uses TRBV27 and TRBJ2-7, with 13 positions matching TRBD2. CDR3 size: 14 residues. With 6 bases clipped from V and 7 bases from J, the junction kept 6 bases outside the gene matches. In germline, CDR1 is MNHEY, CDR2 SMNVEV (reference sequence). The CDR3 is CASRLAGGPEEQYF. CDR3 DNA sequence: TGTGCCAGCAGACTAGCGGGAGGGCCCGAGGAGCAGTACTTC.

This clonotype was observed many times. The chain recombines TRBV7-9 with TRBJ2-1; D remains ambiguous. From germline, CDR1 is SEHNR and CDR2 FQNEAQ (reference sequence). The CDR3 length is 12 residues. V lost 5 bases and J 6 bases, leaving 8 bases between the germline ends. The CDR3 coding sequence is TGTGCCAGCAGCCAGAACCCCAATGAGCAGTTCTTC. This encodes CASSQNPNEQFF. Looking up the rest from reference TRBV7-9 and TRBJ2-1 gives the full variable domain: DTGVSQNPRHKITKRGQNVTFRCDPISEHNRLYWYRQTLGQGPEFLTYFQNEAQLEKSRLLSDRFSAERPKGSFSTLEIQRTEQGDSAMYLCASSQNPNEQFFGPGTRLTVL.

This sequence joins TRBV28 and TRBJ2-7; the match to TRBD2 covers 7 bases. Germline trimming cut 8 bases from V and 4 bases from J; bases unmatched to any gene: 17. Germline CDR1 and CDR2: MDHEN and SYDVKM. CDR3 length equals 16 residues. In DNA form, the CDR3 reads TGTGCCAGCCAATTCGTCGGGGGGATGAAGTTGTACGAGCAGTACTTC. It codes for CASQFVGGMKLYEQYF.

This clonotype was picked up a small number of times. As DNA, the CDR3 is TGTGCCAGCACCCTAAGCCCTGGACTAGCGGGAGACAATGAGCAGTTCTTC. Protein product: CASTLSPGLAGDNEQFF. The rearrangement uses TRBV6-2 or TRBV6-3 and TRBJ2-1, with 13 nucleotides matching TRBD2. The CDR3 extends over 17 amino acids. CDR1 is MNHEY and CDR2 is SVGEGT in the germline V gene. V gave up 7 bases and J gave up 5 bases; unmatched junction bases: 11.

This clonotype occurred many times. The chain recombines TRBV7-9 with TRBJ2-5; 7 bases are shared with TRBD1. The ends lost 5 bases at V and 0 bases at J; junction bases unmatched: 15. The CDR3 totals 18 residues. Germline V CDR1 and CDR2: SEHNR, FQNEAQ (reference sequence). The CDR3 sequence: CASSPELIQGPYQETQYF. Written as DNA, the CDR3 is TGTGCCAGCAGCCCAGAATTGATACAGGGGCCATACCAAGAGACCCAGTACTTC.

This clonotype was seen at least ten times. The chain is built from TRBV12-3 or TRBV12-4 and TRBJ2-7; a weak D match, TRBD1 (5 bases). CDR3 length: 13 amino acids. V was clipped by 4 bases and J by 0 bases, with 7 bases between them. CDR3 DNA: TGTGCCAGCAGTTCCGACAGCTCCTACGAGCAGTACTTC. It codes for CASSSDSSYEQYF.

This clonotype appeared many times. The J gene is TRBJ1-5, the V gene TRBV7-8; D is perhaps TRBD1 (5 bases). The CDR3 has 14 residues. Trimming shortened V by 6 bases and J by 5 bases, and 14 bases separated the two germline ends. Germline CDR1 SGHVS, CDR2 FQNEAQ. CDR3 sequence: CASSEGTFDQPQHF. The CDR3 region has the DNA TGTGCCAGCAGTGAGGGGACTTTCGATCAGCCCCAGCATTTT.

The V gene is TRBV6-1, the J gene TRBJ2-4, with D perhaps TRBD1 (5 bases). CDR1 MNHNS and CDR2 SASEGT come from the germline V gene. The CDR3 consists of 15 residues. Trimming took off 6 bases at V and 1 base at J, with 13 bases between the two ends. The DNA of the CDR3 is TGTGCCAGCAGCGATGTGGGGCTTGCCAAAAACATTCAGTACTTC. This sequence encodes CASSDVGLAKNIQYF.

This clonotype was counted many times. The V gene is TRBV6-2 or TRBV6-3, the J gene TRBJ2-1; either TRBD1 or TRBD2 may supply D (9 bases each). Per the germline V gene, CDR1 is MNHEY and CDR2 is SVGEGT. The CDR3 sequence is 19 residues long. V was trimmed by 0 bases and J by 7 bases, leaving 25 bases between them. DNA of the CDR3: TGTGCCAGCAGTTACTCCGGGACAGGGCGGGGGGGATTCGTAAATGAGCAGTTCTTC. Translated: CASSYSGTGRGGFVNEQFF.

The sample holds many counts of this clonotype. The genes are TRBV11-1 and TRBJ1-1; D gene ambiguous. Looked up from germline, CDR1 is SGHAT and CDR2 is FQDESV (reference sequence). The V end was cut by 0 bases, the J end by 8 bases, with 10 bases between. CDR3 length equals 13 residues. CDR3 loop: CASSLARGGEAFF. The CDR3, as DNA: TGTGCCAGCAGCTTAGCGCGAGGTGGAGAAGCTTTCTTT.

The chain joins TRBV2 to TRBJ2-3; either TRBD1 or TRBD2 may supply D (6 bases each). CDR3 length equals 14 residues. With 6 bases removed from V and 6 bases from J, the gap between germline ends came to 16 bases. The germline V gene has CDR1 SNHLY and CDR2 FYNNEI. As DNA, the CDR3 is TGTGCCAGCAGCGAGGGGGGTAGAGCGGATACGCAGTATTTT. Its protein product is CASSEGGRADTQYF.

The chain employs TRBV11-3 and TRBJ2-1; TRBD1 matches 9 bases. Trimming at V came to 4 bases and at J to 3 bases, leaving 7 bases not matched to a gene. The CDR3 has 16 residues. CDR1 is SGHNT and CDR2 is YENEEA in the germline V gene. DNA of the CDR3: TGTGCCAGCAGCTATTTACAGGGGGCAAGCTACAATGAGCAGTTCTTC. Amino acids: CASSYLQGASYNEQFF.

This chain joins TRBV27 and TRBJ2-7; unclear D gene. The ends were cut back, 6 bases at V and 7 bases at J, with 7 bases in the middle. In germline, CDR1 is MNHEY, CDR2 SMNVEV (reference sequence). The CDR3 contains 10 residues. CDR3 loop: CASSHWEQYF. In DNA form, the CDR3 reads TGTGCCAGCAGCCACTGGGAGCAGTACTTC.

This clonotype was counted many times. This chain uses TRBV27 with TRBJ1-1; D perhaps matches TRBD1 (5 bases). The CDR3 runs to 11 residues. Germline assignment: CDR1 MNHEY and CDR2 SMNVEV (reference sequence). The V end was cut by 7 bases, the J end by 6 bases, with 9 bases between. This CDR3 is CASIWGAEAFF. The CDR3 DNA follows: TGTGCCAGCATTTGGGGGGCTGAAGCTTTCTTT.

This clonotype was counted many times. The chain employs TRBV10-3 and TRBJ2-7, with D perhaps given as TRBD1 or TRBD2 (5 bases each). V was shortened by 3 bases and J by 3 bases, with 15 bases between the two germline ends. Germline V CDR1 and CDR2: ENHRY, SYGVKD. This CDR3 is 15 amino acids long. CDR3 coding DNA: TGTGCCATCAGTGATGGGGACCAGAACCTCTACGAGCAGTACTTC. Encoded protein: CAISDGDQNLYEQYF.

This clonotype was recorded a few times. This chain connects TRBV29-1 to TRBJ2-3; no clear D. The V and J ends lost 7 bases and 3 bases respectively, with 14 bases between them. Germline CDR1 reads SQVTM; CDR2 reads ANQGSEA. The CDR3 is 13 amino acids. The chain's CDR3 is CSASFVGTDTQYF. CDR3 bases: TGCAGCGCCTCATTCGTGGGGACAGATACGCAGTATTTT.

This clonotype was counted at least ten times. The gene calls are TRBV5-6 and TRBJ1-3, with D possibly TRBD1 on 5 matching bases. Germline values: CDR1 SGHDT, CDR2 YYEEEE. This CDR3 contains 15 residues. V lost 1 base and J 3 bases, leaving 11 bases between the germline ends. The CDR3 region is CASSLPAGLGNTIYF. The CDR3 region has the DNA TGTGCCAGCAGCTTGCCGGCAGGGCTTGGAAACACCATATATTTT.

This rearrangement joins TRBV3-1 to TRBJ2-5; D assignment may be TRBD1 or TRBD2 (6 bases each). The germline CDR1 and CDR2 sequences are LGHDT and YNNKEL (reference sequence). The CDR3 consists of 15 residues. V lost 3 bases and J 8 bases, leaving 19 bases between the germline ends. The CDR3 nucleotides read TGTGCCAGCAGCCACCCGGACCGGGGGCAACGCACCCAGTACTTC. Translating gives CASSHPDRGQRTQYF.

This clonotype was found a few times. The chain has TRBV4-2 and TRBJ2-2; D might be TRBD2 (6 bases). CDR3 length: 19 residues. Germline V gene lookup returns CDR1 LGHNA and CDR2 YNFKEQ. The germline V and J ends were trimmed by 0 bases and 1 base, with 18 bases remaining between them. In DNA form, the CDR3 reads TGTGCCAGCAGCCAAGATCGGCTAGCGACCTTCGGGAACACCGGGGAGCTGTTTTTT. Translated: CASSQDRLATFGNTGELFF.